What follows are 16 T cell receptor beta chains derived from one specimen sequenced in a study of T cells in Graves' hyperthyroidism and ophthalmopathy. The TCR beta CDR3 regions underwent amplification using RNA transcripts as the source. HTBI primers drove first-round RT-PCR of the TCR CDR3. TCRdb analysed the multiplex PCR reads with MiXCR anew, one entry per CDR3 protein. The sample records fewer than 400,000 distinct CDR3 sequences, over 13% being singletons. The sample taken for sequencing was blood. All receptors derive from a man aged 45 to 65 with Graves' ophthalmopathy.

This rearrangement joins TRBV11-3 to TRBJ1-6; D remains ambiguous. Trimming removed 1 base from V and 9 bases from J, with 13 bases in between. The germline CDR1 and CDR2 sequences are SGHNT and YENEEA. This CDR3 has 15 amino acids. In DNA form, the CDR3 reads TGTGCCAGCAGCTTAGGACCCGGCCCTTTTTCACCCCTCCACTTT. The encoded protein is CASSLGPGPFSPLHF.

The table lists this clonotype with many counts. The V call is TRBV4-1, the J call TRBJ2-7; perhaps TRBD1 as D (6 bases). V was clipped by 3 bases and J by 1 base, with 13 bases between them. Per germline, CDR1 MGHRA and CDR2 YSYEKL. The CDR3 runs to 15 residues. CDR3: CASSHTLDRSYEQYF. The CDR3 DNA is TGCGCCAGCAGCCATACCCTTGACAGGTCCTACGAGCAGTACTTC.

This clonotype was seen only a few times. The genes are TRBV2 and TRBJ2-5; no definite D call. Germline V CDR1 and CDR2: SNHLY, FYNNEI. Trimming shortened V by 3 bases and J by 5 bases, and 13 bases separated the two germline ends. CDR3 length: 14 amino acids. The CDR3 reads CASSDHSQVETQYF. The CDR3 DNA reads TGTGCCAGCAGTGACCACTCCCAGGTGGAGACCCAGTACTTC.

This clonotype was seen repeatedly, ten times or more. The chain combines TRBV3-1 with TRBJ2-7; D perhaps matches TRBD2 (7 bases). Looked up from germline, CDR1 is LGHDT and CDR2 is YNNKEL (reference sequence). This CDR3 spans 17 amino acids. Deletions cut 0 bases from V and 1 base from J, with 16 bases between. CDR3 in DNA: TGTGCCAGCAGCCAAGAAGGGGGGGCCTCGCCTTCCTACGAGCAGTACTTC. It yields the protein CASSQEGGASPSYEQYF.

To note about this clonotype: A much larger clone differs by one base, so this may be a read error. V is TRBV15 and J is TRBJ2-7; D might be TRBD2 (5 bases). The CDR3 has 15 amino acids. Between the trimmed V and J ends, which lost 0 bases and 5 bases, there was a span of 14 bases. Germline values: CDR1 LNHNV, CDR2 YYDKDF (reference sequence). CDR3 in amino acids: CATSRDRGRSDEQYF. CDR3 sequence (DNA): TGTGCCACCAGCAGAGATCGGGGAAGATCGGACGAGCAGTACTTC.

On this clonotype: This may be a read error: a much more frequent sequence differs by one nucleotide. CDR3 residues: CASGSYSYEQYF. Here the CDR3 DNA reads TGTGCCAGCGGCTCCTACAGTTACGAGCAGTACTTC. The chain employs TRBV7-9 and TRBJ2-7; D remains ambiguous. The CDR3 has 12 amino acids. Trimming left V 8 bases short and J 4 bases short, with 12 bases between. CDR1 is SEHNR, CDR2 FQNEAQ, per germline (reference sequence).

CDR3 sequence (DNA): TGTGCCAGCGCAGCTGCGATACTGACAGATACGCAGTATTTT. The encoded protein is CASAAAILTDTQYF. The chain employs TRBV19 and TRBJ2-3; D gene unclear. Trimming stripped 9 bases from V and 3 bases from J, with 16 bases between. Germline V gene data show CDR1 as LNHDA and CDR2 as SQIVND (reference sequence). This CDR3 is built from 14 residues.

There are many counts of this clonotype. The chain couples TRBV15 to TRBJ1-6; tentative D call: TRBD1 (6 bases). CDR1 and CDR2 (germline): LNHNV, YYDKDF (reference sequence). Trimming took 5 bases from V and 9 from J, leaving 26 bases between them. CDR3 length equals 18 residues. The CDR3 DNA sequence: TGTGCCACCAGCCACTCAGGAGGGGGACTGGCCGTTGGTTCACCCCTCCACTTT. Amino acids: CATSHSGGGLAVGSPLHF. Supplemented by reference TRBV15 and TRBJ1-6, the full variable domain reads DAMVIQNPRYQVTQFGKPVTLSCSQTLNHNVMYWYQQKSSQAPKLLFHYYDKDFNNEADTPDNFQSRRPNTSFCFLDIRSPGLGDTAMYLCATSHSGGGLAVGSPLHFGNGTRLTVT.

This clonotype was seen a handful of times. In DNA form, the CDR3 reads TGCAGTGCTAGCCTAGCGGGAGGGCCGGGGTATGGCTACACCTTC. This codes for CSASLAGGPGYGYTF. The V gene is TRBV20-1, the J gene TRBJ1-2; D not certain. The length of the CDR3 is 15 residues. Per the germline V gene, CDR1 is DFQATT and CDR2 is SNEGSKA (reference sequence). V was clipped by 3 bases and J by 5 bases, with 19 bases between them.

In this sample, this clonotype turned up a few times. The genes are TRBV20-1 and TRBJ2-7; 11 bases map to TRBD1. From germline, CDR1 is DFQATT and CDR2 SNEGSKA (reference sequence). The CDR3 runs to 15 residues. Trimming at V came to 1 base and at J to 3 bases, leaving 5 bases not matched to a gene. The CDR3 here is CSARGPGTGGYEQYF. In DNA, the CDR3 is TGCAGTGCTAGAGGCCCCGGGACAGGGGGCTACGAGCAGTACTTC.

A word on this clonotype: A read error is possible here, since a much larger clone lies one base away. This sequence joins TRBV27 and TRBJ2-7; D is perhaps TRBD1 or TRBD2 (5 bases each). The V end lost 0 bases, the J end lost 6 bases, and 6 bases lay between the germline ends. From germline, CDR1 is MNHEY and CDR2 SMNVEV (reference sequence). The CDR3 consists of 12 residues. CDR3 sequence reads: CASSLSGTEQYF. CDR3 nucleotide sequence: TGTGCCAGCAGTTTATCTGGGACCGAGCAGTACTTC.

Many counts were recorded for this clonotype. The rearrangement joins TRBV20-1 to TRBJ2-1; 9 bases map to TRBD1. The germline gives CDR1 DFQATT, CDR2 SNEGSKA (reference sequence). The CDR3 loop spans 13 amino acids. The V segment lost 6 bases and the J segment 9 bases; nucleotides outside the gene matches: 9. The CDR3 DNA is TGCAGTGCCTCTGACAGGGGGGGAGGTGAGCAGTTCTTC. Amino acid sequence: CSASDRGGGEQFF.

In this sample, this clonotype turned up many times. The chain joins TRBV9 to TRBJ2-5, with 10 bases matching TRBD2. The V and J ends lost 0 bases and 1 base, in that order; junction bases with no gene match: 6. The CDR3 spans 17 residues. Germline V gives CDR1 SGDLS, CDR2 YYNGEE. The CDR3 protein is CASSVGVAGGFQETQYF. The CDR3 coding sequence is TGTGCCAGCAGCGTAGGAGTAGCGGGAGGATTCCAAGAGACCCAGTACTTC.

The chain is built from TRBV6-1 and TRBJ2-1; TRBD2 might be the D (6 bases). CDR3 length equals 14 residues. Trimming left V 7 bases short and J 6 bases short, with 16 bases between. The germline gives CDR1 MNHNS, CDR2 SASEGT. Here the CDR3 reads CASIPREQGNEQFF. CDR3 bases: TGTGCCAGCATCCCCCGGGAGCAAGGCAATGAGCAGTTCTTC.

This chain uses TRBV4-1 with TRBJ1-4; D gene ambiguous. V gave up 5 bases and J gave up 5 bases, with 12 bases separating them. This CDR3 spans 14 amino acids. Per germline, CDR1 MGHRA and CDR2 YSYEKL. This CDR3 reads CASSLSYLNEKLFF. Here the CDR3 DNA reads TGCGCCAGCAGCTTGTCCTACTTAAATGAAAAACTGTTTTTT.

This clonotype was found a few times. CDR3 nucleotides: TGTGCCAGCAGCTTAGCGGTAGGACTAGCGGGAGGTGACACCGGGGAGCTGTTTTTT. Encoded protein: CASSLAVGLAGGDTGELFF. The rearrangement links TRBV7-6 to TRBJ2-2; 14 bases agree with TRBD2. The CDR3 spans 19 residues. Germline V CDR1 and CDR2: SGHVS, FNYEAQ. After removal of 0 bases from V and 3 bases from J, the junction contained 6 bases not matched to a gene.